The subject of this entry is one T cell receptor (beta chain). Assignments of participants to cohorts depended upon their own reported clinical history. The method was immunoSEQ multiplex PCR; TCRdb's version includes in-frame clones alone and lacks a portion of them. There are some 170,000 clones in the sample; about 90% occur only once, and around 1.2% lies in the top ten. Germline V gene data show CDR1 as SEHNR and CDR2 as FQNEAQ (reference sequence). The CDR3 totals 13 residues. The ends were cut back, 3 bases at V and 7 bases at J, with 10 bases in the middle. These data belong to a study of blood T cell repertoires in COVID-19.

Source material: PBMCs or T cells enriched from blood (not recorded which). This receptor was obtained from a human donor with acute COVID-19. The donor label of this sample is uncertain. V is TRBV7-9 and J is TRBJ1-5, with D perhaps TRBD1 (5 bases). The CDR3 sequence: CASSFGQGQPQHF. Here the CDR3 DNA reads TGTGCCAGCAGCTTCGGTCAGGGACAGCCCCAGCATTTT.